These 7 T cell receptor beta chains originate from one sample sequenced in a study of CXCR3-negative and CXCR3-positive naive CD8 T cells. 5' RACE with UMI labels generated the TRB cDNA libraries. TCRdb re-analyzed the 5' RACE reads; it lists each CDR3 protein once, without DNA. This sample's table has roughly 99,000 distinct CDR3 sequences. Findings and caveats of the study: A higher hydrophobicity marked the TRB CDR3s of CXCR3-positive naive cells versus CXCR3-negative naive cells.

Their recognized antigens are unknown. Sequenced: naive CXCR3+ CD8+ T cells from blood. The subset here: CD45RO-CCR7+CD27+CD95- naive CD8+ T cells expressing CXCR3 (TNR3+). All receptors come from a human donor in good health. Some clones in this sample may be carry-over from other donors' samples.

The chain joins TRBV4-3 to TRBJ2-1. The CDR3 spans 13 residues. The germline gives CDR1 LGHNA, CDR2 YSLEER. CDR3 region: CASSQDVANEQFF.

The chain is built from TRBV6-6 and TRBJ2-6; as DNA is missing, the TRBD2 call by TCRdb cannot be tested. CDR3 length: 16 residues. CDR1 and CDR2 from the germline V gene are MNHNY and SVGAGI (reference sequence). The CDR3 loop is CASSRFGDTGANVLTF.

The chain employs TRBV12-3 or TRBV12-4 and TRBJ2-3; absent DNA, TCRdb's TRBD1 call cannot be checked. The CDR3 is 19 amino acids. The CDR3 loop reads CASSVPPPLARGSTDTQYF.

This rearrangement joins TRBV4-2 to TRBJ1-2; lacking DNA, the TRBD1 call made by TCRdb goes unchecked. The CDR3 consists of 14 residues. Germline CDR1 and CDR2: LGHNA and YNFKEQ. The CDR3 is CASSHNRGNYGYTF.

V and J are TRBV7-9 and TRBJ2-7; TCRdb picks TRBD2, but there is no DNA to check that call. The CDR3 sequence is 15 residues long. The germline V gene encodes CDR1 SEHNR and CDR2 FQNEAQ (reference sequence). The CDR3 loop is CASSLFGGYTYEQHF.

The V gene is TRBV4-3, the J gene TRBJ1-2. The germline gives CDR1 LGHNA, CDR2 YSLEER. The CDR3 spans 14 residues. CDR3 amino acids: CASSQVGVNYGYTF.

The rearrangement joins TRBV29-1 to TRBJ1-4. Germline V CDR1 and CDR2: SQVTM, ANQGSEA. This CDR3 region has 14 residues. The CDR3 loop reads CSVETRGSGEKLFF.